Below, 3 T cell receptor beta chains from the same sample are listed, as sequenced in a study of CD8 T cells in ankylosing spondylitis. One entry per CDR3 protein results from TCRdb running MiXCR on the 5' RACE reads. The sample lists some 140,000 distinct CDR3 sequences; 9.5% to 12% were seen once. Specimen: blood, either unsorted or a sorted T cell fraction (not recorded which). These receptors were obtained from a female donor with ankylosing spondylitis or in good health (not recorded which).

This clonotype was counted many times. The genes are TRBV5-1 and TRBJ2-7, with 10 bases fitting TRBD2. Germline CDR1 is SGHRS and CDR2 is YFSETQ. The CDR3 has 16 amino acids. V lost 0 bases to trimming and J lost 6 bases; unmatched junction nucleotides: 9. In DNA, the CDR3 is TGCGCCAGCAGCTTGGACGGGGCTAGCGGGAGTAGCGAGCAGTACTTC. Translation: CASSLDGASGSSEQYF.

The chain has TRBV7-6 and TRBJ2-7; 7 nucleotides line up with TRBD2. The germline V gene encodes CDR1 SGHVS and CDR2 FNYEAQ. This CDR3 region has 17 residues. The J segment lost 6 bases and the V segment lost 1 base, leaving 15 bases of the junction unmatched. DNA for the CDR3: TGTGCCAGCAGCTTAGAGCGGATAGCGGGCCCTGTTGGCGAGCAGTACTTC. This gives the protein CASSLERIAGPVGEQYF.

This clonotype was seen at least ten times. This rearrangement joins TRBV7-9 to TRBJ2-7, with D possibly TRBD1 on 5 matching bases. The V end lost 5 bases, the J end lost 5 bases, and 25 bases lay between the germline ends. Germline CDR1 SEHNR, CDR2 FQNEAQ (reference sequence). The CDR3 is made up of 17 amino acids. In DNA, the CDR3 is TGTGCCAGCAGCCCCAGCCCCCCTAGGTGGGGCTTTCACGAGCAGTACTTC. Protein: CASSPSPPRWGFHEQYF.